Listed here are 26 T cell receptor beta chains from one sample, sequenced in a study of HIV-infected patients and healthy controls. The repertoire came from unfractionated whole blood and reflected all unsorted peripheral T cells. cDNA was made from about 500 ng RNA using alpha and beta constant primers. Using multiplexing indices, alpha and beta chain libraries were generated apart by chain-specific third strand synthesis. From the 5' RACE reads, TCRdb called clonotypes with MiXCR, one entry per CDR3 protein. The sample holds 15,000 or so distinct CDR3 sequences; more than 7.5% are singletons and the top ten take less than 6.5%. Sequenced: blood. The origin of the receptors is an adult in good health.

This clonotype occurred many times. The V and J genes are TRBV7-9 and TRBJ2-5; the D is unclear. Germline V gene data show CDR1 as SEHNR and CDR2 as FQNEAQ (reference sequence). The CDR3 contains 15 residues. Trimming removed 5 bases from V and 2 bases from J, with 15 bases in between. The CDR3 DNA reads as TGTGCCAGCAGCCCATTAGTATGGGGTCAAGAGACCCAGTACTTC. Translation: CASSPLVWGQETQYF.

Concerning this clonotype itself: This may come from a read error, since a much larger clone is one base off. The chain joins TRBV6-5 to TRBJ2-7, with D possibly TRBD2 on 5 matching bases. Germline V gene lookup returns CDR1 MNHEY and CDR2 SVGAGI. There are 13 residues in the CDR3. This chain's CDR3 is CASSYGAGGARAF. As DNA, the CDR3 is TGTGCCAGCAGTTACGGTGCGGGTGGCGCTAGAGCCTTC.

This clonotype is categorized as medium-sized. The chain uses TRBV24-1 and TRBJ2-3; no clear D. The germline CDR1 and CDR2 sequences are KGHDR and SFDVKD. The CDR3 has 14 amino acids. V lost 5 bases and J 2 bases, leaving 10 bases between the germline ends. CDR3 in amino acids: CATSVGPNTDTQYF. DNA for the CDR3: TGTGCCACCAGTGTCGGTCCAAACACAGATACGCAGTATTTT.

In its sample, this clonotype is medium-sized. The rearrangement links TRBV25-1 to TRBJ2-1; no firm D call. Germline CDR1 and CDR2: MGHDK and SYGVNS. This CDR3 has 14 amino acids. V was shortened by 3 bases and J by 7 bases, with 13 bases between the two germline ends. The CDR3 loop is CASSDPTVPNEQFF. Written as DNA, the CDR3 is TGTGCCAGCAGTGATCCCACCGTTCCGAATGAGCAGTTCTTC. Full variable domain (missing parts from reference TRBV25-1 and TRBJ2-1): EADIYQTPRYLVIGTGKKITLECSQTMGHDKMYWYQQDPGMELHLIHYSYGVNSTEKGDLSSESTVSRIRTEHFPLTLESARPSHTSQYLCASSDPTVPNEQFFGPGTRLTVL.

There are many counts of this clonotype. The chain has TRBV4-3 and TRBJ2-1, with 9 bases aligning to TRBD2. Germline V gives CDR1 LGHNA, CDR2 YSLEER. The ends lost 6 bases at V and 6 bases at J; junction bases unmatched: 6. The CDR3 contains 14 residues. The CDR3 here is CASSLREGPNEQFF. The CDR3 DNA sequence: TGCGCCAGCAGTCTGCGGGAGGGGCCCAATGAGCAGTTCTTC.

This clonotype has ten or more counts. This sequence joins TRBV20-1 and TRBJ2-1; TRBD2 matches 9 bases. Germline CDR1 is DFQATT and CDR2 is SNEGSKA (reference sequence). With 6 bases clipped from V and 7 bases from J, the junction kept 19 bases outside the gene matches. The CDR3 totals 17 residues. The CDR3 region has the DNA TGCAGTGCCACAGTTGGTACCGGTAGCGGGAGAAATAATGAGCAGTTCTTC. Translated, it gives CSATVGTGSGRNNEQFF.

This clonotype ranks as medium-sized (0.01 to 0.1%). This sequence joins TRBV29-1 and TRBJ2-3; no clear D. The V end lost 5 bases, the J end lost 1 base, and 16 bases lay between the germline ends. Looked up from germline, CDR1 is SQVTM and CDR2 is ANQGSEA. The CDR3 spans 15 residues. The CDR3 nucleotides are TGCAGCGTTACAAAAAGACGAGTAGGCACAGATACGCAGTATTTT. Translating gives CSVTKRRVGTDTQYF.

There are many counts of this clonotype. The genes are TRBV10-1 and TRBJ2-2; perhaps TRBD1 as D (6 bases). CDR3 size: 13 residues. V was clipped by 8 bases and J by 4 bases, with 11 bases between them. Germline assignment: CDR1 WNHNN and CDR2 SYGVQD (reference sequence). The CDR3 DNA reads TGCGCCAGCGGTCGGGACACCACCGGGGAGCTGTTTTTT. The encoded protein is CASGRDTTGELFF.

This clonotype has ten or more counts. The rearrangement uses TRBV4-2 and TRBJ2-3, with D perhaps TRBD2 (6 bases). Germline CDR1 and CDR2: LGHNA and YNFKEQ. Deletions cut 0 bases from V and 4 bases from J, with 11 bases between. The CDR3 has 15 amino acids. Here the CDR3 DNA reads TGTGCCAGCAGCCAAGAAGTGGGGGGACCAGATACGCAGTATTTT. It yields the protein CASSQEVGGPDTQYF.

This clonotype is labeled medium-sized. This chain joins TRBV24-1 and TRBJ2-1; a weak D match, TRBD2 (5 bases). Per the germline V gene, CDR1 is KGHDR and CDR2 is SFDVKD. Trimming took off 3 bases at V and 5 bases at J, with 19 bases between the two ends. The CDR3 contains 17 residues. CDR3 protein: CATSDDPDREKNNEQFF. CDR3 sequence (DNA): TGTGCCACCAGTGATGACCCGGACCGGGAAAAAAACAATGAGCAGTTCTTC.

This clonotype has ten or more counts. The V gene is TRBV10-3, the J gene TRBJ2-5; TRBD2 might be the D (5 bases). Germline CDR1 and CDR2: ENHRY and SYGVKD. This CDR3 contains 14 residues. V gave up 5 bases and J gave up 0 bases, with 10 bases separating them. In DNA, the CDR3 is TGTGCCATCAGTCCCCACGGGGACCAAGAGACCCAGTACTTC. Its translation is CAISPHGDQETQYF.

This clonotype was seen many times. CDR3: CASSDPPVSTDTQYF. The CDR3 DNA follows: TGTGCCAGCAGTGACCCACCTGTGAGCACAGATACGCAGTATTTT. The V call is TRBV6-2 or TRBV6-3, the J call TRBJ2-3; D unresolved. Germline V CDR1 and CDR2: MNHEY, SVGEGT. V was clipped by 5 bases and J by 0 bases, with 12 bases between them. The CDR3 runs 15 residues.

The chain has TRBV5-4 and TRBJ2-5; 12 nucleotides match TRBD2. The germline CDR1 and CDR2 sequences are SGHNT and YYREEE (reference sequence). This CDR3 contains 15 residues. V was clipped by 4 bases and J by 5 bases; unmatched bases: 6. The CDR3 region is CASSTRLAGVETQYF. The CDR3 nucleotides are TGTGCCAGCAGCACCCGACTAGCGGGAGTCGAGACCCAGTACTTC.

This clonotype was detected many times. The chain recombines TRBV6-5 with TRBJ1-2; D may be TRBD1 (5 bases). The CDR3 runs 13 residues. The V gene's germline CDR1 is MNHEY and CDR2 SVGAGI. V was pared by 2 bases and J by 4 bases, with 8 bases between. The CDR3 protein is CASSYGGAYGYTF. The DNA for the CDR3 is TGTGCCAGCAGTTACGGCGGGGCCTATGGCTACACCTTC.

Judged by abundance, this clonotype is medium-sized (0.01 to 0.1%). This chain connects TRBV6-2 or TRBV6-3 to TRBJ1-1, with D unresolved. The CDR3 totals 13 residues. V was shortened by 7 bases and J by 4 bases, with 13 bases between the two germline ends. Germline-derived CDR1 and CDR2 are MNHEY and SVGEGT. The DNA for the CDR3 is TGTGCCAGCAATTGGCACCCCGGCACTGAAGCTTTCTTT. Translation gives CASNWHPGTEAFF.

In its sample, this clonotype ranks as medium-sized. The rearrangement joins TRBV5-4 to TRBJ2-5; TRBD2 matches at 8 bases. Germline V gene lookup returns CDR1 SGHNT and CDR2 YYREEE (reference sequence). This CDR3 is built from 16 residues. V shed 5 bases and J 5 bases; nucleotides not matched to a gene: 14. The CDR3 sequence is CASSRSGGGPLETQYF. The CDR3 DNA follows: TGTGCCAGCAGTCGAAGCGGGGGAGGGCCTCTTGAGACCCAGTACTTC. Full variable domain (remainder filled in from reference TRBV5-4 and TRBJ2-5): ETGVTQSPTHLIKTRGQQVTLRCSSQSGHNTVSWYQQALGQGPQFIFQYYREEENGRGNFPPRFSGLQFPNYSSELNVNALELDDSALYLCASSRSGGGPLETQYFGPGTRLLVL.

Relative to its sample, this clonotype is medium-sized. The V gene is TRBV3-1, the J gene TRBJ2-7; D unresolved. The germline V gene encodes CDR1 LGHDT and CDR2 YNNKEL (reference sequence). The CDR3 is made up of 12 amino acids. V was clipped by 1 base and J by 6 bases, with 7 bases between them. CDR3 amino acids: CASSQGRREQYV. The CDR3 nucleotides read TGTGCCAGCAGCCAAGGTAGGCGCGAGCAGTACGTC.

This clonotype was counted many times. V and J are TRBV7-2 and TRBJ2-3; D may be TRBD1 (6 bases). This CDR3 region has 15 residues. The germline CDR1 and CDR2 sequences are SGHTA and FQGNSA. Trimming left V 3 bases short and J 6 bases short, with 16 bases between. DNA of the CDR3: TGTGCCAGCAGCTTGCTGGGGGCGAGCTCCGATACGCAGTATTTT. It codes for CASSLLGASSDTQYF.

This clonotype was seen only a few times. This chain connects TRBV7-2 to TRBJ2-7; either TRBD1 or TRBD2 may supply D (5 bases each). CDR3 length: 13 amino acids. V lost 5 bases and J 0 bases, leaving 8 bases between the germline ends. In germline, CDR1 is SGHTA, CDR2 FQGNSA. The CDR3 sequence is CASSNGGSYEQYF. CDR3 DNA: TGTGCCAGCAGCAATGGGGGCTCCTACGAGCAGTACTTC.

The sample holds many counts of this clonotype. This chain links TRBV20-1 with TRBJ2-5; D may correspond to TRBD1 or TRBD2 (5 bases each). Trimming removed 4 bases at V and 2 bases at J, with 11 bases between. Germline CDR1 DFQATT, CDR2 SNEGSKA (reference sequence). This CDR3 has 13 amino acids. Here the CDR3 reads CSATTGAQETQYF. As DNA, the CDR3 is TGCAGTGCTACCACCGGGGCGCAAGAGACCCAGTACTTC.

This clonotype was found a few times. The rearrangement joins TRBV12-3 or TRBV12-4 to TRBJ2-6; D remains unclear. Trimming cost V 5 bases and J 4 bases, with 6 bases left between them. The CDR3 spans 13 residues. The CDR3 sequence is CASSSRGANVLTF. CDR3 sequence (DNA): TGTGCCAGCAGTAGCAGGGGGGCCAACGTCCTGACTTTC.

This clonotype was counted a few times. The V and J genes are TRBV19 and TRBJ2-1; D possibly uses TRBD1 or TRBD2 (5 bases each). The CDR3 is 15 amino acids. V lost 5 bases, J lost 4 bases, and 15 bases lay in between. Per germline, CDR1 LNHDA and CDR2 SQIVND (reference sequence). CDR3 sequence (DNA): TGTGCCAGTAGTCCCCGACATGGGGGATACAATGAGCAGTTCTTC. Its protein is CASSPRHGGYNEQFF. Full variable domain (rest looked up from reference TRBV19 and TRBJ2-1): DGGITQSPKYLFRKEGQNVTLSCEQNLNHDAMYWYRQDPGQGLRLIYYSQIVNDFQKGDIAEGYSVSREKKESFPLTVTSAQKNPTAFYLCASSPRHGGYNEQFFGPGTRLTVL.

The CDR3 DNA reads TGTGCCAGCAGCAAAATCCGGACAGGCTCGAACACTGAAGCTTTCTTT. It is translated as CASSKIRTGSNTEAFF. The genes are TRBV7-9 and TRBJ1-1, with TRBD1 matching over 7 bases. With V trimmed by 5 bases and J by 1 base, 10 bases remained unmatched. The CDR3 has 16 amino acids. Germline CDR1 is SEHNR and CDR2 is FQNEAQ (reference sequence).

This clonotype was detected many times. This chain connects TRBV30 to TRBJ2-7; D possibly corresponds to TRBD1 (6 bases). CDR3 size: 13 residues. V was pared by 2 bases and J by 0 bases, with 8 bases between. Germline CDR1 GTSNPN, CDR2 SVGIG (reference sequence). The CDR3 coding sequence is TGTGCCTGGAGTCAGGACAGCTCCTACGAGCAGTACGTC. Translation: CAWSQDSSYEQYV.

This clonotype is medium-sized within its sample. V is TRBV7-8 and J is TRBJ2-7; tentative D call: TRBD2 (6 bases). Germline assignment: CDR1 SGHVS and CDR2 FQNEAQ. The germline V and J ends were trimmed by 5 bases and 2 bases, with 13 bases remaining between them. The CDR3 extends over 14 amino acids. CDR3 nucleotides: TGTGCCAGCAGCCGCGGGGACCCGACCTACGAGCAGTACGTC. The encoded protein is CASSRGDPTYEQYV.

This clonotype was found a few times. The chain links TRBV5-1 to TRBJ2-7; the D gene is possibly TRBD1 (5 bases). CDR3 length equals 14 residues. Trimming took off 3 bases at V and 5 bases at J, with 15 bases between the two ends. CDR1 SGHRS and CDR2 YFSETQ come from the germline V gene. CDR3 in amino acids: CASSSSTALHEQYV. The CDR3 nucleotides read TGCGCCAGCAGCTCTTCGACAGCCCTCCACGAGCAGTACGTC.